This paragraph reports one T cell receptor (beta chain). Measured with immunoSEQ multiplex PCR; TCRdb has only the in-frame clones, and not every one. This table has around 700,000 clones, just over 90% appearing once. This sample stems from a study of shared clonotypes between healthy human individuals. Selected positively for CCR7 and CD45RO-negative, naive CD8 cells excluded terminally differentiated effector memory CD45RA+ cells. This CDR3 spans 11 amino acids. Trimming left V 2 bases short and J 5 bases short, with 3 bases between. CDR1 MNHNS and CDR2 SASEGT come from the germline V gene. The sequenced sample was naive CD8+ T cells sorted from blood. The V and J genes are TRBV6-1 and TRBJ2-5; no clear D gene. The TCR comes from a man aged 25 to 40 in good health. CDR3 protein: CASSEPETQYF. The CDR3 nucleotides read TGTGCCAGCAGTGAACCGGAGACCCAGTACTTC.